Below, 32 T cell receptor beta chains from the same sample are listed, as sequenced in a study of beta chain features in type 1 diabetes. The antigens these receptors bind are not known. Expressed TCRB transcripts were sequenced because the entire RNA isolate underwent reverse transcription. Here immunoSEQ multiplex PCR was the method, and the copy in TCRdb shows in-frame clones only, minus some. Here the sample spans over 55,000 clones, under 60% being singletons. Findings and caveats of the study: Type 1 diabetes patients showed a moderate but significant shortening of TCRB CDR3s in all four CD4+ subsets.

Sequencing was performed on Tregs from blood. These receptors all come from a woman in her thirties or forties with type 1 diabetes.

The chain couples TRBV27 to TRBJ1-2, with D unresolved. The germline V gene has CDR1 MNHEY and CDR2 SMNVEV (reference sequence). The germline V and J ends were trimmed by 5 bases and 0 bases, with 13 bases remaining between them. CDR3 size: 15 residues. CDR3 sequence (DNA): TGTGCCAGCAGTAATGGGCCCTTAGCTAACTATGGCTACACCTTC. This translates into CASSNGPLANYGYTF.

This rearrangement joins TRBV7-9 to TRBJ1-1, with no clear D. The CDR3 extends over 13 amino acids. CDR1 SEHNR and CDR2 FQNEAQ come from the germline V gene (reference sequence). Trimming took 1 base from V and 5 from J, leaving 8 bases between them. The CDR3 reads CASSLEGGTEAFF. The CDR3, as DNA: TGTGCCAGCAGCTTAGAGGGAGGGACTGAAGCTTTCTTT.

About this clone itself: The junction shows a germline mismatch at one end, possibly a read error. The chain carries TRBV5-1 and TRBJ2-7, with TRBD1 identical over 7 bases. Per the germline V gene, CDR1 is SGHRS and CDR2 is YFSETQ. This CDR3 has 14 residues. Here the CDR3 DNA reads TGCGCCAGCAGATTGGGGACAGACTTCTACGAGCAGTACTTC. Translation: CASRLGTDFYEQYF. The complete variable domain, with remaining parts taken from reference TRBV5-1 and TRBJ2-7, reads KAGVTQTPRYLIKTRGQQVTLSCSPISGHRSVSWYQQTPGQGLQFLFEYFSETQRNKGNFPGRFSGRQFSNSRSEMNVSTLELGDSALYLCASRLGTDFYEQYFGPGTRLTVT.

This clone has just a few counts. V usage is TRBV5-6 and J usage is TRBJ1-2; weak D call: TRBD1 (5 bases). Trimming pared 1 base from V and 7 bases from J, leaving 11 bases between. The CDR3 extends over 13 amino acids. Germline V CDR1 and CDR2: SGHDT, YYEEEE. CDR3 sequence: CASSLNRMAGYTF. CDR3 bases: TGTGCCAGCAGCTTGAACAGGATGGCTGGCTACACCTTC.

The gene calls are TRBV15 and TRBJ1-3; no clear D. The ends were cut back, 5 bases at V and 4 bases at J, with 12 bases in the middle. Germline V gene data show CDR1 as LNHNV and CDR2 as YYDKDF (reference sequence). This CDR3 has 14 amino acids. CDR3 residues: CATSYHAGGNTIYF. As DNA, the CDR3 is TGTGCCACCAGCTATCACGCGGGGGGAAACACCATATATTTT.

CDR3 sequence reads: CASRVTGATEAFF. The CDR3 nucleotides are TGTGCCAGCAGGGTGACAGGGGCAACTGAAGCTTTCTTT. The chain uses TRBV28 and TRBJ1-1, with 8 bases fitting TRBD1. Germline V CDR1 and CDR2: MDHEN, SYDVKM. J was trimmed by 5 bases and V by 6 bases; bases with no gene match: 5. This CDR3 contains 13 residues.

This clone appeared once. This rearrangement joins TRBV10-3 to TRBJ1-1; D possibly corresponds to TRBD1 (6 bases). This CDR3 is 15 amino acids long. Trimming left V 0 bases short and J 6 bases short, with 14 bases between. The germline gives CDR1 ENHRY, CDR2 SYGVKD. CDR3 in DNA: TGTGCCATCAGTGAGTCGAGAGGACAGTATGCTGAAGCTTTCTTT. This translates into CAISESRGQYAEAFF.

This clone was seen more than once but under ten times. The chain links TRBV30 to TRBJ2-1, with 8 bases that match TRBD2. V lost 2 bases, J lost 7 bases, and 7 bases stayed unmatched. Per the germline V gene, CDR1 is GTSNPN and CDR2 is SVGIG (reference sequence). This CDR3 spans 14 amino acids. The CDR3 nucleotides read TGTGCCTGGAGTTTCAGCGGGAGCCAGAATGAGCAGTTCTTC. Its protein product is CAWSFSGSQNEQFF. The variable domain in full, completed from reference TRBV30 and TRBJ2-1, reads SQTIHQWPATLVQPVGSPLSLECTVEGTSNPNLYWYRQAAGRGLQLLFYSVGIGQISSEVPQNLSASRPQDRQFILSSKKLLLSDSGFYLCAWSFSGSQNEQFFGPGTRLTVL.

This chain joins TRBV9 and TRBJ2-7, with D perhaps TRBD2 (7 bases). Germline V gene sequence: CDR1 SGDLS, CDR2 YYNGEE. The CDR3 has 18 residues. V lost 0 bases and J 2 bases, leaving 21 bases between the germline ends. CDR3 in DNA: TGTGCCAGCAGCGTAGCCCCGGTATGGGGAGGGGGGGCCTACGAGCAGTACTTC. Its protein is CASSVAPVWGGGAYEQYF. Filled out from reference TRBV9 and TRBJ2-7, the complete variable domain reads DSGVTQTPKHLITATGQRVTLRCSPRSGDLSVYWYQQSLDQGLQFLIQYYNGEERAKGNILERFSAQQFPDLHSELNLSSLELGDSALYFCASSVAPVWGGGAYEQYFGPGTRLTVT.

There are a few counts of this clone. This chain links TRBV5-1 with TRBJ2-7; 8 nucleotides line up with TRBD1. Trimming removed 4 bases from V and 5 bases from J; junction bases left unmatched: 2. Looked up from germline, CDR1 is SGHRS and CDR2 is YFSETQ. The length of the CDR3 is 12 residues. As DNA, the CDR3 is TGCGCCAGCAGCATGACAGGGGACGAGCAGTACTTC. Its translation: CASSMTGDEQYF.

The rearrangement joins TRBV7-9 to TRBJ1-1; possible D gene TRBD1, 6 bases. V gave up 7 bases and J gave up 1 base, with 13 bases separating them. This CDR3 spans 14 amino acids. Germline V CDR1 and CDR2: SEHNR, FQNEAQ (reference sequence). The CDR3 reads CASKPQGQNTEAFF. CDR3 bases: TGTGCCAGCAAGCCCCAGGGGCAGAACACTGAAGCTTTCTTT.

The V and J genes are TRBV7-2 and TRBJ1-5, with D possibly being TRBD1 (5 bases). The germline V gene has CDR1 SGHTA and CDR2 FQGNSA. The CDR3 spans 16 residues. Trimming took off 3 bases at V and 3 bases at J, with 15 bases between the two ends. DNA of the CDR3: TGTGCCAGCAGCTTCAACGGACAAGAACTCAATCAGCCCCAGCATTTT. This codes for CASSFNGQELNQPQHF.

J is TRBJ1-2 and V is TRBV27; D is possibly TRBD1 (5 bases). This CDR3 is built from 14 residues. The germline CDR1 and CDR2 sequences are MNHEY and SMNVEV (reference sequence). Trimming left V 7 bases short and J 10 bases short, with 22 bases between. The CDR3 protein is CASTWSGTSVDYTF. The CDR3 region has the DNA TGTGCCAGCACTTGGAGCGGGACGAGCGTGGACTACACCTTC.

The chain employs TRBV2 and TRBJ2-3, with D perhaps matching TRBD2 (6 bases). Germline values: CDR1 SNHLY, CDR2 FYNNEI. Trimming took off 4 bases at V and 0 bases at J, with 11 bases between the two ends. The length of the CDR3 is 15 residues. CDR3 bases: TGTGCCAGCAGTGCCGGGACTCAAAGCACAGATACGCAGTATTTT. As protein: CASSAGTQSTDTQYF.

The chain has TRBV4-3 and TRBJ1-3, with 9 bases aligning to TRBD1. Germline V gene lookup returns CDR1 LGHNA and CDR2 YSLEER. CDR3 length: 15 amino acids. V lost 2 bases, J lost 2 bases, and 1 base stayed unmatched. The CDR3 loop is CASSQRTGAGNTIYF. The CDR3 nucleotides are TGCGCCAGCAGCCAAAGGACAGGGGCTGGAAACACCATATATTTT.

This clone was seen a few times. The identical CDR3 is also encoded by other nucleotide sequences in the sample. The gene calls are TRBV25-1 and TRBJ1-6; 7 bases align to TRBD1. The CDR3 totals 18 residues. CDR1 is MGHDK and CDR2 is SYGVNS in the germline V gene. After removal of 8 bases from V and 0 bases from J, the junction contained 13 bases not matched to a gene. In nucleotides, the CDR3 is TGTGCCAGCGGCAGGACAGGCGATCGGAGCTCCTATAATTCACCCCTCCACTTT. It codes for CASGRTGDRSSYNSPLHF.

This clone was found many times. The V call is TRBV10-3, the J call TRBJ2-5; 11 bases match TRBD1. Trimming at V came to 10 bases and at J to 5 bases, leaving 9 bases not matched to a gene. This CDR3 has 14 amino acids. CDR1 is ENHRY, CDR2 SYGVKD, per germline. The CDR3 loop reads CASRTGGQGETQYF. The CDR3 DNA reads as TGTGCCAGCCGGACAGGGGGCCAGGGGGAGACCCAGTACTTC.

This chain joins TRBV4-1 and TRBJ2-1; perhaps TRBD1 as D (6 bases). V was cut by 0 bases and J by 3 bases, with 9 bases left in between. The CDR3 spans 15 residues. Germline V gene data show CDR1 as MGHRA and CDR2 as YSYEKL. The CDR3 DNA is TGCGCCAGCAGCCAAGAGGCCAGGGGCTACAATGAGCAGTTCTTC. Translation: CASSQEARGYNEQFF.

CDR3 amino acids: CASSLGLNTGELFF. DNA of the CDR3: TGTGCCAGCAGCCTGGGACTAAACACCGGGGAGCTGTTTTTT. The chain couples TRBV7-2 to TRBJ2-2; the match to TRBD2 covers 7 bases. The CDR3 covers 14 residues. Germline V gene lookup returns CDR1 SGHTA and CDR2 FQGNSA. V lost 5 bases and J lost 2; bases outside the gene matches: 2. Full variable domain (missing parts from reference TRBV7-2 and TRBJ2-2): GAGVSQSPSNKVTEKGKDVELRCDPISGHTALYWYRQSLGQGLEFLIYFQGNSAPDKSGLPSDRFSAERTGGSVSTLTIQRTQQEDSAVYLCASSLGLNTGELFFGEGSRLTVL.

V is TRBV5-4 and J is TRBJ2-1, with 14 bases aligning to TRBD2. The CDR3 loop spans 16 amino acids. J lost 10 bases, V lost 5 bases, and 11 bases had no gene match. Germline V lookup: CDR1 SGHNT, CDR2 YYREEE (reference sequence). For the CDR3, the DNA is TGTGCCAGCAGGCTCTGGACTAGCGGGAGGACTGGAGAGCAGTTCTTC. Amino acid sequence: CASRLWTSGRTGEQFF.

A single count supports this clone. One junction end disagrees with the germline gene, perhaps due to a read error. The chain carries TRBV18 and TRBJ1-5; D unresolved. The CDR3 spans 15 residues. Germline CDR1 KGHSH, CDR2 LQKENI. This CDR3 is CASPPNGVGGQPQHF. The CDR3 DNA reads as TGTGCCAGCCCACCCAACGGGGTAGGAGGGCAGCCCCAGCATTTT.

The V gene is TRBV6-1, the J gene TRBJ2-3; 8 nucleotides match TRBD1. This CDR3 has 17 amino acids. V trimming: 4 bases; J trimming: 14 bases; junction bases outside the gene matches: 23. Germline lookup yields CDR1 MNHNS and CDR2 SASEGT. The CDR3 sequence: CASSAETGVHPYTRLYF. The CDR3 DNA is TGTGCCAGCAGTGCGGAGACAGGGGTTCATCCCTACACACGCCTGTATTTT.

This clone was counted between two and nine times. The chain combines TRBV29-1 with TRBJ2-3; the D is unclear. CDR3 size: 10 residues. V shed 8 bases and J shed 5 bases, with 8 bases lying between them. Germline V CDR1 and CDR2: SQVTM, ANQGSEA. CDR3 in amino acids: CSSRQDTQYF. DNA of the CDR3: TGCAGCTCGAGACAAGATACGCAGTATTTT.

The gene calls are TRBV6-6 and TRBJ1-1; the D is unclear. The CDR3 runs 12 residues. V was shortened by 5 bases and J by 2 bases, with 6 bases between the two germline ends. CDR1 and CDR2 (germline): MNHNY, SVGAGI (reference sequence). The CDR3 nucleotides read TGTGCCAGCAGTCCCCTAAACACTGAAGCTTTCTTT. This sequence encodes CASSPLNTEAFF.

The chain carries TRBV18 and TRBJ2-7; 7 bases line up with TRBD1. CDR3 size: 14 residues. After removal of 3 bases from V and 3 bases from J, the junction contained 5 bases not matched to a gene. CDR1 KGHSH and CDR2 LQKENI come from the germline V gene. The DNA of the CDR3 is TGTGCCAGCTCACCCTTGACAGGGAACTACGAGCAGTACTTC. Protein: CASSPLTGNYEQYF.

V is TRBV11-2 and J is TRBJ2-5; TRBD2 matches at 8 bases. CDR1 is SGHAT, CDR2 FQNNGV, per germline. The J segment lost 5 bases and the V segment lost 2 bases, leaving 13 bases of the junction unmatched. This CDR3 comprises 17 residues. The DNA of the CDR3 is TGTGCCAGCAGCTTATATGGGTACAGCGGGGGTCGGGAGACCCAGTACTTC. This translates into CASSLYGYSGGRETQYF.

V usage is TRBV28 and J usage is TRBJ2-3; weak D call: TRBD2 (6 bases). Germline V lookup: CDR1 MDHEN, CDR2 SYDVKM. V was clipped by 6 bases and J by 0 bases, with 13 bases between them. The CDR3 covers 15 residues. The CDR3 bases are TGTGCCAGCAGCGTCGTGAGCGGGAGCACAGATACGCAGTATTTT. As protein: CASSVVSGSTDTQYF.

The V call is TRBV7-2, the J call TRBJ2-3; 9 positions match TRBD1. The CDR3 is 17 residues long. Germline-derived CDR1 and CDR2 are SGHTA and FQGNSA. V gave up 1 base and J gave up 4 bases; unmatched junction bases: 9. CDR3 coding DNA: TGTGCCAGCAGCTTAGTAGGGACAGGGAGTGTAGCAGATACGCAGTATTTT. Translated, it gives CASSLVGTGSVADTQYF.

The rearrangement links TRBV19 to TRBJ1-6, with D perhaps TRBD1 (6 bases). Trimming removed 3 bases from V and 7 bases from J, with 16 bases in between. The CDR3 has 16 amino acids. CDR1 is LNHDA, CDR2 SQIVND, per germline (reference sequence). Here the CDR3 reads CASSIWGRGPNSPLHF. The CDR3 bases are TGTGCCAGTAGTATCTGGGGCAGGGGACCCAATTCACCCCTCCACTTT. Combining the CDR3 with reference TRBV19 and TRBJ1-6 gives the whole variable domain DGGITQSPKYLFRKEGQNVTLSCEQNLNHDAMYWYRQDPGQGLRLIYYSQIVNDFQKGDIAEGYSVSREKKESFPLTVTSAQKNPTAFYLCASSIWGRGPNSPLHFGNGTRLTVT.

The V and J genes are TRBV7-2 and TRBJ2-3; D is ambiguous. This CDR3 has 14 residues. The germline V gene has CDR1 SGHTA and CDR2 FQGNSA. V was trimmed by 2 bases and J by 4 bases, leaving 10 bases between them. This chain's CDR3 is CASSLFPVSDTQYF. CDR3 nucleotides: TGTGCCAGCAGCTTATTCCCCGTATCAGATACGCAGTATTTT.

This clone was found a few times. The chain joins TRBV7-2 to TRBJ2-5; 16 nucleotides match TRBD2. Germline trimming cut 3 bases from V and 9 bases from J; bases unmatched to any gene: 1. Germline V lookup: CDR1 SGHTA, CDR2 FQGNSA. This CDR3 comprises 14 residues. The CDR3: CASSLGLAGGAQYF. The CDR3 DNA reads as TGTGCCAGCAGCTTGGGACTAGCGGGGGGGGCCCAGTACTTC.

The rearrangement uses TRBV29-1 and TRBJ2-5, with D possibly matching TRBD1 (6 bases). Germline CDR1 and CDR2: SQVTM and ANQGSEA. Trimming removed 7 bases from V and 4 bases from J, with 19 bases in between. This CDR3 has 14 amino acids. The CDR3 protein is CSGSLTGFVETQYF. DNA for the CDR3: TGCAGCGGCTCCCTAACAGGGTTTGTAGAGACCCAGTACTTC.